Listed here are 30 T cell receptor beta chains from one sample, sequenced in a study of tumor-infiltrating lymphocytes in primary liver carcinoma. The template, 500 ng total RNA, yielded TCR beta cDNA made with a constant-region primer. Slightly modified ARM-PCR with three nested multiplex PCR rounds yielded TCR beta libraries. Amplification in the first two PCR rounds was performed using TRBV1-TRBV30 forward primers and a C-beta reverse primer for approximately 10 cycles each. TCRdb processed the multiplex PCR reads anew with MiXCR; each CDR3 protein has one entry. The sample lists 300,000 to 400,000 distinct CDR3 sequences; less than 70% were seen once. Blood RNA was derived from unsorted whole blood, and germline DNA was extracted too. Source material: peripheral blood. These receptors were taken from a middle-aged man with primary liver carcinoma and hepatitis B virus infection.

This clonotype was detected many times. The genes are TRBV12-3 or TRBV12-4 and TRBJ2-3; the D is unclear. CDR3 length equals 12 residues. V lost 6 bases and J lost 6, with 10 bases in between. The CDR3 is CASSDEWDTQYF. The DNA for the CDR3 is TGTGCCAGCAGCGACGAGTGGGATACGCAGTATTTT.

Remarks on this clonotype: One junction end disagrees with the germline gene, perhaps due to a read error. V gene TRBV29-1 combines with J gene TRBJ2-5, with 11 bases that match TRBD2. Looked up from germline, CDR1 is SQVTM and CDR2 is ANQGSEA. CDR3 length equals 13 residues. CDR3 bases: TGCAGCAGTGAGACTAGCGGGGAAGAGACTCAGTACTTC. Amino acid sequence: CSSETSGEETQYF.

V and J are TRBV10-2 and TRBJ1-5; TRBD1 aligns across 9 bases. Germline-derived CDR1 and CDR2 are WSHSY and SAAADI. The CDR3 is 17 residues long. Trimming cost V 6 bases and J 2 bases; bases outside gene matches: 11. CDR3 coding DNA: TGCGCCAGCAGAGACAGGGGGGGTCTTAGCGGCAATCAGCCCCAGCATTTT. It specifies CASRDRGGLSGNQPQHF.

Comments on this clonotype: Since a much larger clone is just one base distant, this may be a read error. The chain joins TRBV6-2 or TRBV6-3 to TRBJ2-5, with a possible D match to TRBD1 (5 bases). Germline V gene lookup returns CDR1 MNHEY and CDR2 SVGEGT. The CDR3 covers 13 residues. The CDR3: CVSRPGPGETQYF. CDR3 in DNA: TGTGTCAGCAGACCTGGACCAGGGGAGACCCAGTACTTC.

Notes on this clonotype: This CDR3 fails to terminate in the conserved phenylalanine or tryptophan, so it likely reflects a read error. V is TRBV11-2 and J is TRBJ2-7; 7 bases agree with TRBD1. CDR1 is SGHAT, CDR2 FQNNGV, per germline. The CDR3 sequence is 14 residues long. The CDR3 protein is CASSTLGQRYEQYS. In DNA form, the CDR3 reads TGTGCCAGCAGCACCTTGGGACAGCGGTACGAACAGTACTCC.

About this clonotype: Just one base apart from a much larger clone, this may be a read error. CDR3 loop: CAIRRDGVQPQHF. CDR3 nucleotide sequence: TGTGCCATCAGAAGGGATGGGGTTCAGCCCCAGCATTTT. The rearrangement joins TRBV6-1 to TRBJ1-5; D not certain. Between the trimmed V and J ends, which lost 10 bases and 6 bases, there was a span of 16 bases. CDR3 length: 13 amino acids. Germline-derived CDR1 and CDR2 are MNHNS and SASEGT.

This clonotype was recorded many times. The chain combines TRBV6-1 with TRBJ2-2; no reliable D call. This CDR3 has 12 residues. Trimming took off 4 bases at V and 10 bases at J, with 10 bases between the two ends. The V gene's germline CDR1 is MNHNS and CDR2 SASEGT. The CDR3 spells CASSGPGQELFF. CDR3 sequence (DNA): TGTGCCAGCAGTGGACCGGGTCAGGAGCTGTTTTTT.

A remark on this clonotype: The junction shows a germline mismatch at one end, possibly a read error. The rearrangement links TRBV6-5 to TRBJ2-3; 8 bases are a match to TRBD2. The CDR3 consists of 17 residues. Germline values: CDR1 MNHEY, CDR2 SVGAGI. CDR3 residues: CASSLTFSGKSTDMQYF. CDR3 coding DNA: TGTGCCAGCAGCCTGACTTTTAGCGGGAAAAGCACAGATATGCAGTATTTT.

To note about this clonotype: A clone one base away is much larger, so this may be a read error. Given the absence of the conserved phenylalanine or tryptophan at the CDR3 end, a read error is likely. The gene calls are TRBV29-1 and TRBJ2-5; D might be TRBD1 (6 bases). The V end was cut by 3 bases, the J end by 6 bases, with 14 bases between. The germline V gene has CDR1 SQVTM and CDR2 ANQGSEA. The CDR3 has 13 amino acids. CDR3 nucleotide sequence: TGCAGCGTTGATTTTACAGGGCTAAAGACCCAGTACTCC. Translated: CSVDFTGLKTQYS.

Concerning this clonotype itself: One end of the junction is discordant with germline, which a read error may explain. The chain joins TRBV11-2 to TRBJ2-3, with a possible D match to TRBD2 (6 bases). Germline V gives CDR1 SGHAT, CDR2 FQNNGV. The CDR3 consists of 17 residues. CDR3 in amino acids: CDSSLPTCGASTDTQYF. As DNA, the CDR3 is TGTGACAGCAGCCTACCGACTTGCGGGGCGAGCACAGATACGCAGTATTTT.

J is TRBJ2-1 and V is TRBV11-3; 7 positions match TRBD2. This CDR3 has 14 amino acids. Germline-derived CDR1 and CDR2 are SGHNT and YENEEA. Trimming removed 1 base from V and 13 bases from J; junction bases left unmatched: 10. The CDR3 here is CASSLVSSGFEQFF. The CDR3, as DNA: TGTGCCAGCAGCTTAGTATCTAGCGGCTTTGAACAGTTCTTC.

As for this clonotype: This could be a read error, since a much larger clone is one nucleotide away. The rearrangement uses TRBV5-1 and TRBJ2-3, with no clear D. CDR1 is SGHRS and CDR2 is YFSETQ in the germline V gene. The CDR3 runs to 18 residues. V lost 3 bases to trimming and J lost 2 bases, with 22 bases between them. CDR3 nucleotides: TGCGCCAGCAGCTCCCAACCCGGCTCACTACTACCCACAGATACGCAGTATTTT. This codes for CASSSQPGSLLPTDTQYF.

A remark on this clonotype: This may be a read error: a much more frequent sequence differs by one nucleotide. J is TRBJ1-1 and V is TRBV6-1, with 7 bases lining up with TRBD1. The CDR3 length is 22 residues. Germline CDR1 is MNHNS and CDR2 is SASEGT. The CDR3 loop reads CASSEEEETVIVGTVMNTEASF. The CDR3 bases are TGTGCCAGCAGTGAAGAAGAAGAGACAGTGATTGTTGGGACAGTGATGAACACTGAAGCTTCCTTT.

This clonotype occurred a few times. This chain links TRBV5-6 with TRBJ2-5; weak D call: TRBD2 (6 bases). Trimming left V 1 base short and J 1 base short, with 20 bases between. Per the germline V gene, CDR1 is SGHDT and CDR2 is YYEEEE. This CDR3 has 18 residues. The CDR3 loop is CASSLIVAGLLSQETQYF. In DNA form, the CDR3 reads TGTGCCAGCAGCTTGATTGTGGCAGGACTACTTTCCCAAGAGACCCAGTACTTC.

In the case of this clonotype: This sequence may be a read error, since a much larger clone differs from it by one base. This chain connects TRBV4-2 to TRBJ2-7, with TRBD2 matching over 11 bases. This CDR3 is 18 amino acids long. CDR1 LGHNA and CDR2 YNFKEQ come from the germline V gene. The chain's CDR3 is CVSSSGPTSGSLSYEQYF. CDR3 DNA sequence: TGTGTCAGCAGTTCCGGTCCCACTAGCGGGAGTTTAAGCTACGAGCAGTACTTC.

The chain uses TRBV28 and TRBJ1-4; unclear D gene. The V end was cut by 7 bases, the J end by 6 bases, with 9 bases between. The CDR3 runs to 12 residues. CDR1 and CDR2 (germline): MDHEN, SYDVKM. CDR3: CASTNRYEKLFF. The CDR3 nucleotides are TGTGCCAGCACCAACCGATATGAAAAACTGTTTTTT.

This clonotype was seen at least ten times. The chain is built from TRBV12-3 or TRBV12-4 and TRBJ1-2, with a weak D call TRBD1 (5 bases). The CDR3 has 14 amino acids. Trimming removed 8 bases at V and 2 bases at J, with 15 bases between. CDR3 sequence: CASSRQGGNYGYTF. DNA for the CDR3: TGTGCCAGCTCCCGCCAGGGTGGAAACTATGGCTACACCTTC.

For this clonotype: The final CDR3 position lacks the conserved phenylalanine or tryptophan, pointing to a likely read error. The V call is TRBV5-5, the J call TRBJ1-2; possibly TRBD1 for D (6 bases). With 6 bases removed from V and 2 bases from J, the gap between germline ends came to 11 bases. The CDR3 has 13 residues. CDR1 is SGHKS, CDR2 YYEKEE, per germline (reference sequence). CDR3 in DNA: TGTGCCAGCAACTTTGGACAGAACTATGGCTACACCTCC. It yields the protein CASNFGQNYGYTS.

In the case of this clonotype: A junction end diverges from the germline sequence, so it may reflect a read error. This chain uses TRBV29-1 with TRBJ2-3, with 8 bases fitting TRBD2. Germline values: CDR1 SQVTM, CDR2 ANQGSEA. CDR3 length: 13 amino acids. The CDR3 here is CSVFAGGTDMQYF. The CDR3 coding sequence is TGCAGCGTTTTCGCGGGAGGTACAGATATGCAGTATTTT.

This clonotype is a singleton in its sample. The rearrangement uses TRBV11-2 and TRBJ1-1; unclear D gene. Germline CDR1 SGHAT, CDR2 FQNNGV. V gave up 5 bases and J gave up 7 bases, with 11 bases separating them. The CDR3 runs to 12 residues. CDR3 protein: CASSHQDDEAFF. The CDR3 nucleotides read TGTGCCAGCAGCCACCAGGACGATGAAGCTTTCTTT.

Comment on this clonotype: A read error may be the cause here, since a much bigger clone is one base away. The CDR3: CASSQAGYYATGELFF. The CDR3 region has the DNA TGCGCCAGCAGCCAAGCGGGTTACTACGCCACCGGGGAGCTGTTTTTT. This sequence joins TRBV4-3 and TRBJ2-2; D unclear. The V gene's germline CDR1 is LGHNA and CDR2 YSLEER. V lost 1 base and J 4 bases, leaving 13 bases between the germline ends. The CDR3 spans 16 residues.

With respect to this clonotype: Given a much more abundant clone one base away, this may be a read error. The chain employs TRBV6-1 and TRBJ2-5, with a possible D match to TRBD1 (5 bases). The CDR3 sequence is 13 residues long. The germline gives CDR1 MNHNS, CDR2 SASEGT. CDR3 protein: CARSVQGVETQYF. The CDR3 DNA sequence: TGTGCCCGCAGTGTCCAAGGGGTCGAGACCCAGTACTTC.

Points on this clonotype: Sequence at one end of the junction differs from germline and may be a read error. The CDR3 loop is CARSYSNGNQPQYF. The CDR3 DNA reads as TGTGCCAGAAGTTATTCTAATGGCAATCAGCCCCAATATTTT. V and J are TRBV6-5 and TRBJ1-5; D call uncertain. This CDR3 region has 14 residues. Germline V gene lookup returns CDR1 MNHEY and CDR2 SVGAGI.

The sample holds many counts of this clonotype. The chain carries TRBV10-3 and TRBJ1-1, with D perhaps TRBD1 (6 bases). Germline values: CDR1 ENHRY, CDR2 SYGVKD. Trimming left V 9 bases short and J 1 base short, with 12 bases between. The length of the CDR3 is 13 residues. The CDR3 DNA reads as TGTGCCATTTCAATACAGGGGAACACTGAAGCTTTCTTT. Protein sequence: CAISIQGNTEAFF.

CDR3 amino acids: CASSEAAGSSRPQHF. DNA for the CDR3: TGTGCCAGCAGTGAGGCTGCAGGGAGTAGTCGGCCCCAGCATTTT. V usage is TRBV6-1 and J usage is TRBJ1-5; a possible D gene is TRBD1 (5 bases). Germline-derived CDR1 and CDR2 are MNHNS and SASEGT. The CDR3 consists of 15 residues. Between the trimmed V and J ends, which lost 3 bases and 9 bases, there was a span of 18 bases.

Comment on this clonotype: This clone may be a read error of a much larger clone one base away. The chain couples TRBV28 to TRBJ2-7, with TRBD2 as a possible D gene (6 bases). The germline CDR1 and CDR2 sequences are MDHEN and SYDVKM. The germline V and J ends were trimmed by 2 bases and 8 bases, with 10 bases remaining between them. The CDR3 extends over 12 amino acids. The chain's CDR3 is CASSLAGSKQYF. In DNA form, the CDR3 reads TGTGCCAGCAGTTTAGCGGGGTCCAAGCAGTACTTC.

The CDR3 DNA follows: TGCGCCAGCAGTCCGACTAGCGGGAGGCTAAAAACCACAGATACGCAGTATTTT. This gives the protein CASSPTSGRLKTTDTQYF. This rearrangement joins TRBV10-1 to TRBJ2-3, with 13 nucleotides matching TRBD2. V gave up 5 bases and J gave up 2 bases; unmatched junction bases: 10. The CDR3 has 18 amino acids. The V gene's germline CDR1 is WNHNN and CDR2 SYGVQD (reference sequence).

Points on this clonotype: Since the CDR3 does not end with the conserved phenylalanine or tryptophan, this likely comes from a read error. V is TRBV6-5 and J is TRBJ2-1; possible D gene TRBD1, 6 bases. CDR1 and CDR2 (germline): MNHEY, SVGAGI. This CDR3 region has 15 residues. V was pared by 2 bases and J by 10 bases, with 18 bases between. CDR3 coding DNA: TGTGCCAGCAGTTACCGTCCCGGGACAAGGTTGGAGCAGTTCGTC. Its protein product is CASSYRPGTRLEQFV.

Comment on this clonotype: Here the CDR3 omits its conserved ending phenylalanine or tryptophan, so a read error is the likely source. This rearrangement joins TRBV4-1 to TRBJ1-2, with D perhaps matching TRBD1 (6 bases). In germline, CDR1 is MGHRA, CDR2 YSYEKL. Trimming removed 2 bases at V and 4 bases at J, with 11 bases between. This CDR3 is 14 amino acids long. CDR3 coding DNA: TGCGCCAGCAGCCAAATTCCAGGGGTCTATGGCTACACCTCC. Protein: CASSQIPGVYGYTS.

Of note for this clonotype: This is likely a read error, given that the CDR3 carries no conserved phenylalanine or tryptophan at its end. V usage is TRBV6-2 or TRBV6-3 and J usage is TRBJ2-6; D could derive from TRBD1 or TRBD2 (5 bases each). With 8 bases removed from V and 4 bases from J, the gap between germline ends came to 15 bases. This CDR3 has 15 residues. Germline-derived CDR1 and CDR2 are MNHEY and SVGEGT. Written as DNA, the CDR3 is TGTGCCAGCCTGAGAGTAGGGACCGGGGCCAACGTCCTGACTTCC. It translates to CASLRVGTGANVLTS.